This T cell receptor beta chain was documented in a study of T-cell memory formation after mild COVID-19. Study details: TCR clustering was largely donor specific.

Comments on this clonotype: Antigen unknown.

UMIs and sample barcodes were carried by the TCR alpha and TCR beta cDNA libraries that 5'RACE produced using constant-segment primers. MiXCR, applied by TCRdb to the 5' RACE reads, yields one record per CDR3 protein. The sample records approximately 300,000 distinct CDR3 sequences, 19% being singletons. Overall study findings and caveats: Prior to infection, memory already included some responding clones, suggesting cross-reactive memory joined.

Germline CDR1 SGHRS, CDR2 YFSETQ. This CDR3 comprises 17 residues. Trimming removed 0 bases from V and 6 bases from J; junction bases left unmatched: 12. This clonotype originated in a man between 18 and 29 years old who had mild COVID-19 (a few samples of this study predate the infection). Cell type and time point are not known. The sample consisted of PBMCs or a T cell subset sorted from them (not recorded which). V is TRBV5-1 and J is TRBJ1-5; 7 positions match TRBD1. CDR3 in DNA: TGCGCCAGCAGCTTGGCCATGTTTGAGGGGGCGGGTCAGCCCCAGCATTTT. Amino acids: CASSLAMFEGAGQPQHF.